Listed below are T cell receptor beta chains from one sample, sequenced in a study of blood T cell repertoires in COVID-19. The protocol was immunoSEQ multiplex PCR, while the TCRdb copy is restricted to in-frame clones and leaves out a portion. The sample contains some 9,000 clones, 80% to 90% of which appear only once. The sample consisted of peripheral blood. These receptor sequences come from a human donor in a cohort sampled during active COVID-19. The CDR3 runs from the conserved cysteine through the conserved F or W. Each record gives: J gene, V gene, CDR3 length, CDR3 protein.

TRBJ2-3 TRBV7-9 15 CASSLEAALTDTQYF
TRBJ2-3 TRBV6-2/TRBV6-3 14 CASSYRGDTDTQYF
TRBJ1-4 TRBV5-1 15 CASSWDSSDNEKLFF
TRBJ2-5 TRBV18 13 CASSPITQETQYF
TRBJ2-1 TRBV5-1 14 CASSLGRENNEQFF
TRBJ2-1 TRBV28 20 CASSSFGLAGGSNAYNEQFF
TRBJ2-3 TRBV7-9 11 CASSFSDTQYF
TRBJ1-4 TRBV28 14 CASSPDRLGEKLFF
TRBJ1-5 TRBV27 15 CASSFAGTTHQPQHF
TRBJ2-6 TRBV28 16 CASRTTGGGGANVLTF
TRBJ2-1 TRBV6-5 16 CASSYLPSGSYNEQFF
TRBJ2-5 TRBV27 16 CASRPRVIPLQETQYF
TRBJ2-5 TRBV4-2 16 CASSRGTSGYQETQYF
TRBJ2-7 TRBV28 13 CASRSISGYEQYF
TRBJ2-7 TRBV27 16 CAILGKGGGEAYEQYF
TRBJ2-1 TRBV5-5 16 CASSSDPGLDYNEQFF
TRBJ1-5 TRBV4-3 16 CASSQDRTIAGQPQHF
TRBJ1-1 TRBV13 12 CASSPGREEAFF
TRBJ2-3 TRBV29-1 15 CSVPRTSGSSDTQYF
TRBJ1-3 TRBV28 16 CASSLWGDRAGNTIYF
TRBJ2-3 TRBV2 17 CASSPGLAGTYTDTQYF
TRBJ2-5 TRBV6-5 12 CASGDSFETQYF
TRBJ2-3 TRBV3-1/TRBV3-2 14 CASSQDSVSDTQYF
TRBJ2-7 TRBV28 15 CASSLQSGGTYEQYF
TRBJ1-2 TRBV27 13 CASSFTAGYGYTF
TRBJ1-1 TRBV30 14 CAWTGGEIPNEAFF
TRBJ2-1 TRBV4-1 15 CASRLAGSDYNEQFF
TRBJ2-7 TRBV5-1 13 CASSLDGAYEQYF
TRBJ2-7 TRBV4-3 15 CASSQDLGRVYEQYF
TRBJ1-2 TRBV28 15 CASSPYRSANYGYTF
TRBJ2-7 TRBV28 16 CASSLWDRGRGGEQYF
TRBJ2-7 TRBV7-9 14 CASSEGTGPLEQYF
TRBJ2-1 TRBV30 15 CAWNPAGLSYNEQFF
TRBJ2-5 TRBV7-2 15 CASSPGLAGVETQYF
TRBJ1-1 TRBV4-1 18 CASSQQTLSSNMNTEAFF